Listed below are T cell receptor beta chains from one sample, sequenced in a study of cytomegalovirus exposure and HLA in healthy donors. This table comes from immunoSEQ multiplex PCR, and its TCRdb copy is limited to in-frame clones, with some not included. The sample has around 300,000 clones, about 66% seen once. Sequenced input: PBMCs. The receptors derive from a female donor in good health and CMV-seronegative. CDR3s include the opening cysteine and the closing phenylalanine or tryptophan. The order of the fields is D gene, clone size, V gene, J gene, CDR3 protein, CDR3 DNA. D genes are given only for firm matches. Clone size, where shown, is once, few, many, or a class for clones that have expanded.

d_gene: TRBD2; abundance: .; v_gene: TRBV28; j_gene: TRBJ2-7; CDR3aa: CASSPGGYEQYF; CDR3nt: TGTGCCAGCAGTCCGGGGGGCTACGAGCAGTACTTC
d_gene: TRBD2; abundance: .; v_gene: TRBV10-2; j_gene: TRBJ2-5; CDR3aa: CASRELAGVGTQYF; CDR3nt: TGCGCCAGCAGAGAACTAGCGGGAGTGGGGACCCAGTACTTC
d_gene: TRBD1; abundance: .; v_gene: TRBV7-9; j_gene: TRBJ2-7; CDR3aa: CASSANSWDRGLGEQYF; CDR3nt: TGTGCCAGCAGCGCGAATTCTTGGGACAGGGGGCTCGGGGAGCAGTACTTC
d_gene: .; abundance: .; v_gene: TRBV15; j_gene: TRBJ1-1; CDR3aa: CATSRVRGPNTEAFF; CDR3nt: TGTGCCACCAGCAGAGTTCGCGGGCCGAACACTGAAGCTTTCTTT
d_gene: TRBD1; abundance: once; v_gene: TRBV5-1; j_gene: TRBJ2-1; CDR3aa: CASSSLGETGSNEQFF; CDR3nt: TGCGCCAGCAGCTCACTGGGGGAGACAGGGTCCAATGAGCAGTTCTTC
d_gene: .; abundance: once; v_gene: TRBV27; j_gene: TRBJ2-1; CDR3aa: CASSLAIYEQFF; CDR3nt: TGTGCCAGCAGCCTCGCGATATATGAGCAGTTCTTC
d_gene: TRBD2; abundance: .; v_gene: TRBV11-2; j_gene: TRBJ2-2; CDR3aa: CASSLDPGLAGTRGTGELFF; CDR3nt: TGTGCCAGCAGCTTAGATCCGGGACTAGCGGGGACGAGGGGCACCGGGGAGCTGTTTTTT
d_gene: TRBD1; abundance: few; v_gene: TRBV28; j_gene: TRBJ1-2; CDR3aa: CASRFSGTGFGYGYTF; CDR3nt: TGTGCCAGCAGATTCTCAGGGACAGGGTTTGGATATGGCTACACCTTC
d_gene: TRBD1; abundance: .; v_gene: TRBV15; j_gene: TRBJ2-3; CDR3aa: CATSRAPGTGGDTQYF; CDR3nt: TGTGCCACCAGCAGAGCTCCCGGGACAGGGGGGGACACGCAGTATTTT
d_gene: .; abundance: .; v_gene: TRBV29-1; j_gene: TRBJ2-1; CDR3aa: CSVWGHTLNEQFF; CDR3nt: TGCAGCGTTTGGGGGCATACACTTAATGAGCAGTTCTTC
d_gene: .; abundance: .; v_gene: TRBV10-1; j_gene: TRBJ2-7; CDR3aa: CASSESKLSEQYF; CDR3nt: TGCGCCAGCAGTGAGTCGAAGCTCAGCGAGCAGTACTTC
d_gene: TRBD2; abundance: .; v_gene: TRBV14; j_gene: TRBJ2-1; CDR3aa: CASSQTGRVGSNEQFF; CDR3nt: TGTGCCAGCAGCCAAACGGGGAGGGTGGGAAGCAATGAGCAGTTCTTC
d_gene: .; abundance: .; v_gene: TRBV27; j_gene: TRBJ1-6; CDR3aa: CASSYDSPYNSPLHF; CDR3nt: TGTGCCAGCAGCTACGACAGCCCCTATAATTCACCCCTCCACTTT
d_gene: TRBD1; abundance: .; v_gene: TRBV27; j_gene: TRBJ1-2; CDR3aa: CASSLQGDYGYTF; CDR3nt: TGTGCCAGCAGTTTACAGGGGGACTATGGCTACACCTTC
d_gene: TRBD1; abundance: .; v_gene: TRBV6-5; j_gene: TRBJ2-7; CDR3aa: CASRRDRGDYEQYF; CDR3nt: TGTGCCAGCAGGCGGGACAGGGGGGACTACGAGCAGTACTTC
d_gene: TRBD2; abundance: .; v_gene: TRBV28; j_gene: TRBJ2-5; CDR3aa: CATEPGEGGYERYF; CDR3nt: TGTGCCACCGAACCCGGGGAGGGTGGTTACGAGCGGTACTTC
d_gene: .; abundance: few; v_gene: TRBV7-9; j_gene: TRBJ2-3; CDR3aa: CASSLGPEVDTQYF; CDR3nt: TGTGCCAGCAGCCTAGGACCGGAGGTAGATACGCAGTATTTT
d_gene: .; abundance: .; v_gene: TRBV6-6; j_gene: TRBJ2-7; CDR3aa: CASSYSLDTYEQYF; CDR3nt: TGTGCCAGCAGTTACTCGCTGGACACCTACGAGCAGTACTTC
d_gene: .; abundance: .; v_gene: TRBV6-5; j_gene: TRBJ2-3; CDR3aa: CASSPRVLTDTQYF; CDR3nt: TGTGCCAGCAGCCCCAGGGTCCTCACAGATACGCAGTATTTT
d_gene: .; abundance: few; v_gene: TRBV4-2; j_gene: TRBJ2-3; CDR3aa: CASSHRQTRETTDTQYF; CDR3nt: TGTGCCAGCAGCCACCGCCAGACTAGGGAGACAACAGATACGCAGTATTTT
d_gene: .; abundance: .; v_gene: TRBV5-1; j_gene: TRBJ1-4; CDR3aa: CASSSGRTVTNEKLFF; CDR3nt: TGCGCCAGCAGCTCAGGCAGGACAGTAACTAATGAAAAACTGTTTTTT
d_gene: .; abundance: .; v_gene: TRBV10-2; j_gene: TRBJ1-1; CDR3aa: CASSEPGTYTEAFF; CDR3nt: TGCGCCAGCAGTGAGCCCGGGACATACACTGAAGCTTTCTTT
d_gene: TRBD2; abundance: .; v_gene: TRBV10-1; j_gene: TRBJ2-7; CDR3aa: CASSPAGGYEQYF; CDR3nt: TGCGCCAGCAGTCCGGCGGGGGGCTACGAGCAGTACTTC
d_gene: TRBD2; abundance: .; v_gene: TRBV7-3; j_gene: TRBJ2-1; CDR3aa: CASSPGLAASSYNEQFF; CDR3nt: TGTGCCAGCAGCCCGGGACTAGCGGCGAGCTCCTACAATGAGCAGTTCTTC
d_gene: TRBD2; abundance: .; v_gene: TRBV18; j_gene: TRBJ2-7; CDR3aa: CASSPLLAGNYDNEQYF; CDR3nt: TGTGCCAGCTCACCACTGCTAGCGGGAAATTATGATAACGAGCAGTACTTC
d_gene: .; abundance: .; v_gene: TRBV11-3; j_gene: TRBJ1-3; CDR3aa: CASSSFESSGNTIYF; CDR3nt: TGTGCCAGCAGCTCCTTTGAGAGCTCTGGAAACACCATATATTTT
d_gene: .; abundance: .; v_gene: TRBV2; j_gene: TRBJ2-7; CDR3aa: CASSGAVEQYF; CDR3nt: TGTGCCAGCAGTGGGGCCGTCGAGCAGTACTTC
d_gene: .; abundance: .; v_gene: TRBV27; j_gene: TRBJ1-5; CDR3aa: CASSLSGGLDSNQPQHF; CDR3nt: TGTGCCAGCAGTTTATCGGGAGGGCTTGATAGCAATCAGCCCCAGCATTTT
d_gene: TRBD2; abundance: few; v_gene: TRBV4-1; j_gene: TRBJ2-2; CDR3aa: CASRKATSGNTGELFF; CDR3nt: TGCGCCAGCAGAAAGGCGACTAGCGGGAACACCGGGGAGCTGTTTTTT
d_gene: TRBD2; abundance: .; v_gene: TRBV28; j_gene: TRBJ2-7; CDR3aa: CASMGRADEQYF; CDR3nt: TGTGCCAGCATGGGGAGGGCAGACGAGCAGTACTTC
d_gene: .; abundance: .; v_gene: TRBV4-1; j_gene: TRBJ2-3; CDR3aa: CASSQAIAADTQYF; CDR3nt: TGCGCCAGCAGCCAAGCGATAGCTGCAGATACGCAGTATTTT
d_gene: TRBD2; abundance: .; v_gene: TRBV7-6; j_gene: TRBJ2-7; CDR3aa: CASSLTSGTYEQYF; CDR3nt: TGTGCCAGCAGTTTAACTAGCGGCACCTACGAGCAGTACTTC
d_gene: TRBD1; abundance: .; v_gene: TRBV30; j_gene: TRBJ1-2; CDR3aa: CAGDRGGYTF; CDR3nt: TGTGCCGGGGACAGGGGTGGCTACACCTTC
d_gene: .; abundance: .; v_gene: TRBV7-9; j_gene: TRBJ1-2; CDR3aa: CASSLSVNYGYTF; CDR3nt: TGTGCCAGCAGCTTAAGCGTCAACTATGGCTACACCTTC
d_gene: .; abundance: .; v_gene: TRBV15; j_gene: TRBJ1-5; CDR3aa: CATSRRRTPVGNQPQHF; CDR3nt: TGTGCCACCAGCCGGAGGAGGACCCCGGTAGGCAATCAGCCCCAGCATTTT
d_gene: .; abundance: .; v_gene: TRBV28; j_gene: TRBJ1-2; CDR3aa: CASIGGPNYGYTF; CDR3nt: TGTGCCAGTATAGGGGGTCCTAACTATGGCTACACCTTC
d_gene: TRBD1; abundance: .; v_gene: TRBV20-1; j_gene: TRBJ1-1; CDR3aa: CSAQDRVEAFF; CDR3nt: TGCAGTGCCCAGGACAGGGTTGAAGCTTTCTTT
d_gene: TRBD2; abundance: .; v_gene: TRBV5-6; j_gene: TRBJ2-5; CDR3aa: CASSLVTSGRGDTQYF; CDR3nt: TGTGCCAGCAGCTTGGTCACTAGCGGGAGGGGTGACACCCAGTACTTC
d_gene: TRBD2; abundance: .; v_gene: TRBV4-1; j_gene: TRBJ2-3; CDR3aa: CASSRQTSGTDTQYF; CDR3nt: TGCGCCAGCAGCCGCCAGACTAGCGGGACGGATACGCAGTATTTT
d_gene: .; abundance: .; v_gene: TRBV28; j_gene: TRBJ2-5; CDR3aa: CASSFGSFSQVGQETQYF; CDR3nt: TGTGCCAGCAGTTTTGGTAGCTTTTCACAGGTGGGCCAAGAGACCCAGTACTTC
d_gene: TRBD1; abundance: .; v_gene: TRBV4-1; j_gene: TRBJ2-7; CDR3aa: CASSQESWTGTEQYF; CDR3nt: TGCGCCAGCAGCCAAGAGTCATGGACAGGGACAGAGCAGTACTTC
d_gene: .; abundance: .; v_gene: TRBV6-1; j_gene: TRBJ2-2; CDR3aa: CASSGPGGGNGELFF; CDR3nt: TGTGCCAGCAGTGGTCCTGGCGGAGGGAACGGGGAGCTGTTTTTT
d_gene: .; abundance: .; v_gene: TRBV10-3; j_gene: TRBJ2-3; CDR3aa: CAISETGAGITDTQYF; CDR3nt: TGTGCCATCAGTGAGACCGGGGCGGGGATTACAGATACGCAGTATTTT
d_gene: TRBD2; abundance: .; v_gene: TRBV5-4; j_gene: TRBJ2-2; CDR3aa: CASSSGTRRSTGELFF; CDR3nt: TGTGCCAGCAGCTCGGGGACTAGACGTAGCACCGGGGAGCTGTTTTTT
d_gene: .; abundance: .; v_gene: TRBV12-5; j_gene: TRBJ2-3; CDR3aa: CASGFSAQAYDTQYF; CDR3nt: TGTGCTAGTGGTTTCTCGGCCCAGGCTTATGATACGCAGTATTTT
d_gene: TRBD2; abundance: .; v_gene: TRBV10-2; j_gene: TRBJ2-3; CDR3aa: CASRTSGSRETDTQYF; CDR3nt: TGCGCCAGCAGGACTAGCGGGAGTCGCGAGACAGATACGCAGTATTTT
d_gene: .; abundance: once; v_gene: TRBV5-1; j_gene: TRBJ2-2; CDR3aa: CASSLDSSANTGELFF; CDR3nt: TGCGCCAGCAGCTTGGACTCCAGCGCGAACACCGGGGAGCTGTTTTTT
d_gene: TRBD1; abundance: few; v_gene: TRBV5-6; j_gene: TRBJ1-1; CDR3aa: CASSFRRTGGTEAFF; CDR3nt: TGTGCCAGCAGCTTTAGACGGACAGGGGGGACTGAAGCTTTCTTT
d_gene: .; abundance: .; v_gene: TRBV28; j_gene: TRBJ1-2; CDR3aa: CASRTGSYGYTF; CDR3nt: TGTGCCAGCAGGACCGGGAGTTATGGCTACACCTTC
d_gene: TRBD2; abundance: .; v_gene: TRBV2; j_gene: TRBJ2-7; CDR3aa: CASTREGSAWGSGHYEQYF; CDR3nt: TGTGCCAGCACGAGGGAGGGGTCCGCGTGGGGTAGCGGGCACTACGAGCAGTACTTC
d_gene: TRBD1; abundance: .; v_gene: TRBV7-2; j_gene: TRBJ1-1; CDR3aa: CASSETGTGWKTEAFF; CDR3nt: TGTGCCAGCAGCGAAACCGGGACAGGGTGGAAGACTGAAGCTTTCTTT
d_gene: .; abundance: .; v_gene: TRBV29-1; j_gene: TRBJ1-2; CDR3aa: CSVGTFNYGYTF; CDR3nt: TGCAGCGTTGGGACATTTAACTATGGCTACACCTTC
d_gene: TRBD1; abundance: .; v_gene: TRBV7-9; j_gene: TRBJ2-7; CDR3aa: CASSITPGQGVHEQYF; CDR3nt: TGTGCCAGCAGCATAACGCCGGGACAGGGGGTCCACGAGCAGTACTTC
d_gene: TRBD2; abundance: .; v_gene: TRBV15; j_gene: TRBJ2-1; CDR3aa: CATSGGVSYNEQFF; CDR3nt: TGTGCCACCAGCGGGGGGGTCTCATACAATGAGCAGTTCTTC